This T cell receptor beta chain was recorded in a study of identifying expanded T cells in peripheral blood. Study-wide points: Technical replicates showed roughly 1.2 changed clones; approximately 2 weeks approximately 16; four weeks 19.

Profiled with immunoSEQ multiplex PCR; TCRdb holds only in-frame clones, not every one. The sample includes some 120,000 clones, 84% seen only once; the top ten take 3% to 3.5%. This CDR3 is 15 amino acids long. The V and J ends lost 6 bases and 2 bases respectively, with 15 bases between them. CDR1 and CDR2 (germline): MNHEY, SVGAGI. In the case of this clone: The antigen is undetermined.

The sequence came from a person aged 18 to 70 in good health. Input material: blood. This sequence joins TRBV6-5 and TRBJ2-3, with D perhaps TRBD2 (6 bases). The chain's CDR3 is CASRDLRGLTDTQYF. The DNA for the CDR3 is TGTGCCAGCAGGGACCTCCGGGGACTCACAGATACGCAGTATTTT.